The T cell receptor beta chain under discussion was sequenced for a study of tumor and adjacent non-tumor tissue in lung cancer. Overall study: Aged 31 to 76 years, patients included approximately 11 men and five or six women with stage I to III disease.

Study-wide results and caveats: Top 100 clones took a larger repertoire share in normal lung.

Germline V gene sequence: CDR1 MDHEN, CDR2 SYDVKM. This CDR3 is built from 13 residues. About this clonotype itself: Its antigen is currently unknown. A junction end diverges from the germline sequence, so it may reflect a read error.

This sample's RNA came from whole unsorted tissue. This non-tumor lung sample came from over 3 cm beyond the tumor edge. The library came from three nested PCR rounds adapted from ARM-PCR protocols. TCRdb reprocessed the multiplex PCR reads with MiXCR, giving one entry per CDR3 protein. The sample records 70,000 to 90,000 distinct CDR3 sequences, around 70% being singletons. This chain links TRBV28 with TRBJ2-1; D is uncertain. This sequence originates from a woman aged 50 to 60 with non-small cell lung cancer. The specimen sequenced was distant non-tumor lung tissue. The DNA for the CDR3 is TGTGCTAGTTTGCAGAACATGTACAATGAGCAGTTGTTC. This gives the protein CASLQNMYNEQLF.